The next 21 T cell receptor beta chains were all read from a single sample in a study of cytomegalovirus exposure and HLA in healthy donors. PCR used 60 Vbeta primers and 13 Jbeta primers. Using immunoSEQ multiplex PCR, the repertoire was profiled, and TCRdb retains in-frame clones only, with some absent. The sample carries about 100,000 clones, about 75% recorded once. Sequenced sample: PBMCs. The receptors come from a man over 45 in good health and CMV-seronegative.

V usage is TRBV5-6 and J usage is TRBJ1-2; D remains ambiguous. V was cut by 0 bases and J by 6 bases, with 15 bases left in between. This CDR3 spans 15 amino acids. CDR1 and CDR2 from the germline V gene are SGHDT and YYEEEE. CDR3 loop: CASSLVAGRANGYTF. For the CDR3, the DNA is TGTGCCAGCAGCTTGGTGGCAGGCCGCGCCAATGGCTACACCTTC.

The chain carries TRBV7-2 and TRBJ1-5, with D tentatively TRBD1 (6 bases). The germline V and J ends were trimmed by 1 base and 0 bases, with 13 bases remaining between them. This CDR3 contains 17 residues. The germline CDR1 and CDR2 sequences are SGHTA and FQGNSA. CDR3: CASSLEGATGSNQPQHF. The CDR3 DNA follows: TGTGCCAGCAGCTTAGAAGGAGCGACAGGTAGCAATCAGCCCCAGCATTTT.

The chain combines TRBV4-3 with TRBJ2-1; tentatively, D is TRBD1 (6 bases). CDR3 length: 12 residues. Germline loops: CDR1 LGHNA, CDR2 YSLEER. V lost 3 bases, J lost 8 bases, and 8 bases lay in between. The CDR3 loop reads CASSQWGHEQFF. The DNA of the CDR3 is TGCGCCAGCAGCCAGTGGGGGCATGAGCAGTTCTTC.

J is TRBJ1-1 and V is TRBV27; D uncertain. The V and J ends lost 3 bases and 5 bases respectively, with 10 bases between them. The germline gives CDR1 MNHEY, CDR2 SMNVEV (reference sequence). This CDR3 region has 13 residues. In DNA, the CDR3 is TGTGCCAGCAGTTTTAAGTCTGAGACTGAAGCTTTCTTT. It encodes CASSFKSETEAFF.

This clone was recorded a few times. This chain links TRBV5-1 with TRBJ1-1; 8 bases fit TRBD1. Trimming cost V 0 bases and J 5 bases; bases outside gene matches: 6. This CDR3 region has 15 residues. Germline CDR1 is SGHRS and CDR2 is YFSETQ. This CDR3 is CASSLAGQGKTEAFF. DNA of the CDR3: TGCGCCAGCAGCTTGGCTGGACAGGGAAAAACTGAAGCTTTCTTT.

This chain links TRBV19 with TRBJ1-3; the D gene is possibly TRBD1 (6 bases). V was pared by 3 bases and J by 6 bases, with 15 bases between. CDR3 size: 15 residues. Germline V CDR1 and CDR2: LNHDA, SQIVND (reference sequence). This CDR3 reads CASSIQGLRSNTIYF. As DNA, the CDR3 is TGTGCCAGTAGTATCCAGGGGCTCAGATCAAACACCATATATTTT.

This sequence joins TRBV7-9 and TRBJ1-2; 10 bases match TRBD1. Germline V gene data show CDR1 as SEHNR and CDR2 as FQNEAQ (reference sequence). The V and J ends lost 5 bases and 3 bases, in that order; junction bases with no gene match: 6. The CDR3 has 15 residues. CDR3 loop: CASSDDRGLDYGYTF. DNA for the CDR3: TGTGCCAGCAGCGATGACAGGGGGCTTGACTATGGCTACACCTTC.

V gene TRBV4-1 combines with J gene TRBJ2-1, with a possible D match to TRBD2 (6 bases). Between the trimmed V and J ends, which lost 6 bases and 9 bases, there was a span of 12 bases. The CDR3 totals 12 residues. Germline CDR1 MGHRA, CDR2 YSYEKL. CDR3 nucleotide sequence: TGCGCCAGCAGTCGAGTCGGGGGTGAGCAGTTCTTC. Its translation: CASSRVGGEQFF.

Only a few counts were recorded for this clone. The CDR3, as DNA: TGTGCCAGCAGTTACGGGACTAACACTGAAGCTTTCTTT. The encoded protein is CASSYGTNTEAFF. The chain links TRBV6-6 to TRBJ1-1, with D tentatively TRBD1 (5 bases). Trimming removed 2 bases from V and 2 bases from J, with 6 bases in between. Per germline, CDR1 MNHNY and CDR2 SVGAGI (reference sequence). This CDR3 region has 13 residues.

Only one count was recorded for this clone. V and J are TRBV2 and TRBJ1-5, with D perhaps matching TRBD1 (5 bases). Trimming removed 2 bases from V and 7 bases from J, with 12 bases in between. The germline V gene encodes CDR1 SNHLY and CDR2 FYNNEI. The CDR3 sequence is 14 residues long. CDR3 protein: CASSENRGNQPQHF. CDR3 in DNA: TGTGCCAGCAGTGAAAATCGGGGGAACCAGCCCCAGCATTTT.

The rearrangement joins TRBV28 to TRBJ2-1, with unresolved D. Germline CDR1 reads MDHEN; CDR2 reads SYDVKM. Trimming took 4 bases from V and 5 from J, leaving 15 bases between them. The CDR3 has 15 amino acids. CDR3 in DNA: TGTGCCAGCAGTTCACTGTCGCGAGCCCACAATGAGCAGTTCTTC. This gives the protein CASSSLSRAHNEQFF. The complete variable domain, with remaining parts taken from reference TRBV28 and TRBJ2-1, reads DVKVTQSSRYLVKRTGEKVFLECVQDMDHENMFWYRQDPGLGLRLIYFSYDVKMKEKGDIPEGYSVSREKKERFSLILESASTNQTSMYLCASSSLSRAHNEQFFGPGTRLTVL.

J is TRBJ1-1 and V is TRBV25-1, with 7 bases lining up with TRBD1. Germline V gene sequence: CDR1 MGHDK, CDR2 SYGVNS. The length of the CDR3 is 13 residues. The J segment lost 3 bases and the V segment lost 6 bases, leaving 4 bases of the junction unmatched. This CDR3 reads CASSITGDTEAFF. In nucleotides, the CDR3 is TGTGCCAGCAGCATAACAGGGGACACTGAAGCTTTCTTT. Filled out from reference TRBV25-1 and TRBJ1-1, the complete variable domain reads EADIYQTPRYLVIGTGKKITLECSQTMGHDKMYWYQQDPGMELHLIHYSYGVNSTEKGDLSSESTVSRIRTEHFPLTLESARPSHTSQYLCASSITGDTEAFFGQGTRLTVV.

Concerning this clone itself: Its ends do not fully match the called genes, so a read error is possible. CDR3 protein: CSSSLVRQGPGELFF. CDR3 in DNA: TGTTCCAGCAGCTTAGTACGACAGGGTCCCGGGGAGCTGTTTTTT. The chain carries TRBV7-9 and TRBJ2-2; TRBD1 aligns across 7 bases. The CDR3 length is 15 residues. CDR1 is SEHNR and CDR2 is FQNEAQ in the germline V gene (reference sequence).

The DNA of the CDR3 is TGTGCCAGTAGTCCCTGGGAGGGCGGTAACACCGGGGAGCTGTTTTTT. Protein: CASSPWEGGNTGELFF. The V and J genes are TRBV19 and TRBJ2-2; 7 bases are shared with TRBD2. The CDR3 runs to 16 residues. The V gene end was trimmed by 5 bases and the J gene end by 2 bases; junction bases not matched to a gene: 8. Germline loops: CDR1 LNHDA, CDR2 SQIVND (reference sequence).

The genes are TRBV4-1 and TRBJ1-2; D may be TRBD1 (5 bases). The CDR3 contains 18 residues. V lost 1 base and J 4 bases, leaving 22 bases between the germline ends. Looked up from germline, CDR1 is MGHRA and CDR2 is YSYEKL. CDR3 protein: CASSQVGQGAINLYGYTF. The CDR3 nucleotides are TGCGCCAGCAGCCAAGTTGGGCAGGGTGCTATTAACCTCTATGGCTACACCTTC.

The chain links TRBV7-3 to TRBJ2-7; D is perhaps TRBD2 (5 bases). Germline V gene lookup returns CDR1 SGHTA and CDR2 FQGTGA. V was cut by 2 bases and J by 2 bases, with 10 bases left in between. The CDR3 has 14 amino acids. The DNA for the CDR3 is TGTGCCAGCAGCTTATATCCGGGGACCTACGAGCAGTACTTC. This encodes CASSLYPGTYEQYF.

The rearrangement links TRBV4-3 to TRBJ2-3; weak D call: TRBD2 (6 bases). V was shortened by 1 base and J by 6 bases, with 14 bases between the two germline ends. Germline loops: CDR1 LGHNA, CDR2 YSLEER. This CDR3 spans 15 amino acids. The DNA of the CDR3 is TGCGCCAGCAGCCAAGTGGGGGGTCCGTGGGATACGCAGTATTTT. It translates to CASSQVGGPWDTQYF.

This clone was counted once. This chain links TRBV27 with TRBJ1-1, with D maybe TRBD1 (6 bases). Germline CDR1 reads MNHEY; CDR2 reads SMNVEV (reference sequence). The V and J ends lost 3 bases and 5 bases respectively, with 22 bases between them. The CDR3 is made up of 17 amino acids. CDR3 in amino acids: CASSLWNARGRATEAFF. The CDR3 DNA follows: TGTGCCAGCAGTTTGTGGAATGCCAGGGGCCGGGCGACTGAAGCTTTCTTT.

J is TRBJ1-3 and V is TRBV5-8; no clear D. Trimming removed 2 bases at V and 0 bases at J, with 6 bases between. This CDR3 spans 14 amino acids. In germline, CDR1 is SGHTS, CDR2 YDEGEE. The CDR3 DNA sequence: TGTGCCAGCAGCTTTATAAACTCTGGAAACACCATATATTTT. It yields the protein CASSFINSGNTIYF.

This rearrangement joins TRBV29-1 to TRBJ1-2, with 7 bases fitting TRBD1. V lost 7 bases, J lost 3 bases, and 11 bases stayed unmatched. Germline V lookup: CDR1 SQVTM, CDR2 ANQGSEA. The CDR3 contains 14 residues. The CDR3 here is CSAAKEGGDYGYTF. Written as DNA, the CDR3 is TGCAGCGCCGCCAAAGAAGGGGGCGACTATGGCTACACCTTC.

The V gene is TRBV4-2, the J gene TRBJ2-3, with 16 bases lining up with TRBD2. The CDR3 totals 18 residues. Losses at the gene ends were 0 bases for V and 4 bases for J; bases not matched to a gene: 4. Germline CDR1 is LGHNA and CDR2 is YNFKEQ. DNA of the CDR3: TGTGCCAGCAGCCAAGAGGGACTAGCGGGAGGGCCGGCAGATACGCAGTATTTT. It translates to CASSQEGLAGGPADTQYF.